This T cell receptor beta chain was profiled in a study of molecular identifiers for immune sequencing clone quantification. MiXCR was run by TCRdb on the PCR reads, yielding one entry per CDR3 protein. The table shows about 640,000 distinct CDR3 sequences, with just under 20% occurring only once. This clonotype appeared many times. Germline CDR1 reads SGHRS; CDR2 reads YFSETQ. The CDR3 sequence is 17 residues long. Trimming cost V 4 bases and J 1 base, with 18 bases left between them. The sequence was collected from a human donor in good health. Some libraries in this study had Jurkat cell RNA spiked in. V usage is TRBV5-1 and J usage is TRBJ2-4; D gene uncertain. Material for sequencing was naive CD8+ T cells from blood, with Jurkat cell RNA spiked in. Subset given: FACS-sorted CD8+CD4-CCR7+CD45RA+ naive T cells. The chain's CDR3 is CASSSHLGDEAKNIQYF. The DNA for the CDR3 is TGCGCCAGCAGCAGCCACTTGGGCGATGAGGCCAAAAACATTCAGTACTTC.